These T cell receptor beta chains were read from a single sample in a study of T cell responses to AZD1222 COVID-19 vaccine. The repertoire was sequenced with immunoSEQ multiplex PCR; TCRdb's copy has only in-frame clones and lacks some. The sample shows about 130,000 clones, about 88% of them seen only once. The sample in question was peripheral blood, obtained on day 0 of AZD1222 vaccination. All receptors derive from an adult in good health. Both conserved end residues are part of each CDR3. The D gene is left open where the match is weak. Size tells how often a clone was seen (once, few, many) or the class of an expanded clone, and some rows leave it out.

V gene	D gene	J gene	CDR3 length	clone size	CDR3 protein	CDR3 DNA
TRBV15	.	TRBJ1-5	15	.	CATSRHRQGNQPQHF	TGTGCCACCAGCAGACACCGACAGGGCAATCAGCCCCAGCATTTT
TRBV4-1	.	TRBJ1-6	15	.	CASSQVGQGNSPLHF	TGCGCCAGCAGCCAGGTGGGGCAGGGAAATTCACCCCTCCACTTT
TRBV30	TRBD1	TRBJ1-6	14	.	CAWSGQGAGSPLHF	TGTGCCTGGAGTGGACAGGGGGCAGGATCACCCCTCCACTTT
TRBV18	.	TRBJ1-1	13	.	CASSEQKNTEAFF	TGTGCCAGCTCGGAGCAGAAGAACACTGAAGCTTTCTTT
TRBV9	.	TRBJ1-4	15	once	CASSTAGISREKLFF	TGTGCCAGCAGCACAGCGGGGATTTCGAGAGAAAAACTGTTTTTT
TRBV5-4	.	TRBJ1-1	14	.	CASSPQFGNTEAFF	TGTGCCAGCAGCCCGCAGTTCGGTAACACTGAAGCTTTCTTT
TRBV9	.	TRBJ2-7	14	.	CASSVGGNAYEQYF	TGTGCCAGCAGCGTCGGCGGGAACGCCTACGAGCAGTACTTC
TRBV7-2	.	TRBJ2-7	13	.	CASTFLMGNEQYF	TGTGCCAGCACCTTTCTCATGGGGAACGAGCAGTACTTC
TRBV6-6	.	TRBJ2-7	15	.	CASSPTRFGGREQYF	TGTGCCAGCAGCCCAACCAGGTTTGGCGGCCGCGAGCAGTACTTC
TRBV5-5	.	TRBJ2-2	13	.	CASSLTGPGELFF	TGTGCCAGCAGCTTGACGGGGCCCGGGGAGCTGTTTTTT
TRBV21-1	.	TRBJ2-7	16	.	CASSKARGYGRHEQYF	TGTGCCAGCAGCAAAGCGCGGGGGTATGGGAGGCACGAGCAGTACTTC
TRBV21-1	.	TRBJ1-5	18	.	CASMIVGDTSLSNQPQHF	TGTGCCAGCATGATAGTTGGGGACACAAGCCTTAGCAATCAGCCCCAGCATTTT
TRBV5-8	.	TRBJ1-2	16	.	CASSLWRTVGLYGYTF	TGTGCCAGCAGCTTGTGGCGGACAGTCGGGCTCTATGGCTACACCTTC
TRBV25-1	.	TRBJ1-1	14	.	CASSREQGNTEAFF	TGTGCCAGCAGTAGGGAGCAGGGGAACACTGAAGCTTTCTTT
TRBV6-2/TRBV6-3	.	TRBJ2-7	14	.	CASSPSGAGVEQYF	TGTGCCAGCAGCCCGTCAGGGGCCGGGGTCGAGCAGTACTTC
TRBV5-6	.	TRBJ1-5	14	few	CASSSGVSGQPQHF	TGTGCCAGCAGCTCAGGGGTTTCGGGTCAGCCCCAGCATTTT
TRBV4-1	TRBD1	TRBJ1-5	17	.	CASSPGTGDLANQPQHF	TGCGCCAGCAGCCCCGGGACAGGGGATTTAGCCAATCAGCCCCAGCATTTT
TRBV18	.	TRBJ2-7	15	.	CASSPPGTRSGEQYF	TGTGCCAGCTCACCACCGGGGACCCGCAGTGGGGAGCAGTACTTC
TRBV9	.	TRBJ2-2	14	.	CASRAIGDTGELFF	TGTGCCAGCAGAGCAATCGGGGACACCGGGGAGCTGTTTTTT
TRBV16	.	TRBJ1-5	15	once	CASSQGRGGNQPQHF	TGTGCCAGCAGCCAAGGGCGGGGAGGCAATCAGCCCCAGCATTTT
TRBV3-1/TRBV3-2	.	TRBJ2-1	13	.	CASSQDETGEQFF	TGTGCCAGCAGCCAAGACGAAACCGGTGAGCAGTTCTTC
TRBV19	TRBD2	TRBJ2-7	17	.	CASSNSRGSGGSYEQYF	TGTGCCAGTAGTAACAGCAGGGGAAGCGGGGGTTCCTACGAGCAGTACTTC